What follows are 21 T cell receptor beta chains derived from one specimen sequenced in a study of blood T cell repertoires in COVID-19 (TCRdb year 2020). The library was made by the immunoSEQ multiplex PCR assay. Drawn from immuneACCESS, this table holds only the in-frame rearrangements with V and J called that TCRdb kept. Clones are partly lost; checked studies trace under half to an unresolved V gene and leave the rest unexplained. This sample is represented by fewer than 90,000 clones; around three quarters of them were singletons. The ten largest make up less than 20% of the sample. Sequencing was performed on peripheral blood. The source is a woman at least 80 years old with acute or convalescent COVID-19.

The rearrangement links TRBV5-1 to TRBJ2-2, with 11 bases lining up with TRBD2. Germline CDR1 reads SGHRS; CDR2 reads YFSETQ. This CDR3 spans 16 amino acids. J lost 2 bases, V lost 2 bases, and 2 bases had no gene match. This CDR3 reads CASSFSGGANTGELFF. The CDR3 nucleotides are TGCGCCAGCAGCTTTAGCGGGGGGGCCAACACCGGGGAGCTGTTTTTT.

The rearrangement uses TRBV5-8 and TRBJ2-6; perhaps TRBD2 as D (7 bases). The CDR3 covers 19 residues. The ends were cut back, 4 bases at V and 0 bases at J, with 20 bases in the middle. Germline V lookup: CDR1 SGHTS, CDR2 YDEGEE. CDR3 nucleotides: TGTGCCAGCAGCATGGCCGAGGGGGGGCCCCTCTCTGGGGCCAACGTCCTGACTTTC. Translation gives CASSMAEGGPLSGANVLTF.

The chain couples TRBV27 to TRBJ2-7; tentative D call: TRBD1 (6 bases). V dropped 4 bases and J dropped 4 bases, with 14 bases sitting between them. The CDR3 consists of 14 residues. Germline CDR1 is MNHEY and CDR2 is SMNVEV (reference sequence). Here the CDR3 reads CASSSWTVKYEQYF. CDR3 sequence (DNA): TGTGCCAGCAGTTCCTGGACAGTTAAGTACGAGCAGTACTTC.

This clone was observed once. This chain links TRBV29-1 with TRBJ2-7, with 8 bases fitting TRBD1. This CDR3 has 15 residues. The germline gives CDR1 SQVTM, CDR2 ANQGSEA. V was clipped by 7 bases and J by 3 bases; unmatched bases: 14. For the CDR3, the DNA is TGCAGCGCTGCGGCTGTGGGGACAGGACGCTACGAGCAGTACTTC. It is translated as CSAAAVGTGRYEQYF.

This clone was observed a few times. This chain links TRBV3-1 (or the pseudogene TRBV3-2) with TRBJ2-7; 9 bases are shared with TRBD2. The J segment lost 3 bases and the V segment lost 3 bases, leaving 6 bases of the junction unmatched. The V gene's germline CDR1 is LGHDT and CDR2 YNNKEL (reference sequence). The CDR3 contains 15 residues. The CDR3 loop reads CASSHTGTSFYEQYF. CDR3 nucleotide sequence: TGTGCCAGCAGCCATACCGGGACTAGCTTCTACGAGCAGTACTTC.

The genes are TRBV2 and TRBJ1-4, with TRBD1 matching 10 bases. The CDR3 has 15 amino acids. V lost 7 bases to trimming and J lost 3 bases; unmatched junction nucleotides: 5. The V gene's germline CDR1 is SNHLY and CDR2 FYNNEI. CDR3 loop: CASTGQGGANEKLFF. As DNA, the CDR3 is TGTGCCAGCACTGGACAGGGGGGGGCTAATGAAAAACTGTTTTTT.

V is TRBV11-3 and J is TRBJ2-2, with 8 bases matching TRBD2. Germline-derived CDR1 and CDR2 are SGHNT and YENEEA. J gave up 3 bases and V 5 bases, and 8 bases lay outside the gene matches. The CDR3 consists of 16 residues. Here the CDR3 reads CASSLPRGLDTGELFF. CDR3 in DNA: TGTGCCAGCAGCCTCCCGAGGGGACTAGACACCGGGGAGCTGTTTTTT.

This clone has just one count. V and J are TRBV11-3 and TRBJ2-3; D gene ambiguous. Germline V CDR1 and CDR2: SGHNT, YENEEA. This CDR3 spans 14 amino acids. V lost 1 base and J 1 base, leaving 6 bases between the germline ends. For the CDR3, the DNA is TGTGCCAGCAGCTTAGGTCCAGGCACAGATACGCAGTATTTT. Its translation is CASSLGPGTDTQYF.

V gene TRBV28 combines with J gene TRBJ1-1, with D unresolved. The CDR3 loop spans 13 amino acids. V was pared by 6 bases and J by 0 bases, with 8 bases between. The germline gives CDR1 MDHEN, CDR2 SYDVKM. The CDR3 is CASSKTLNTEAFF. DNA for the CDR3: TGTGCCAGCAGCAAGACACTGAACACTGAAGCTTTCTTT.

The CDR3 nucleotides are TGTGCCAGCAGCTTGGTGGTTGGCGACCTAGAAGAGACCCAGTACTTC. Its protein product is CASSLVVGDLEETQYF. The rearrangement uses TRBV5-4 and TRBJ2-5; D remains unclear. The germline gives CDR1 SGHNT, CDR2 YYREEE (reference sequence). Trimming removed 0 bases from V and 3 bases from J, with 15 bases in between. CDR3 length: 16 residues. Full variable domain (missing parts from reference TRBV5-4 and TRBJ2-5): ETGVTQSPTHLIKTRGQQVTLRCSSQSGHNTVSWYQQALGQGPQFIFQYYREEENGRGNFPPRFSGLQFPNYSSELNVNALELDDSALYLCASSLVVGDLEETQYFGPGTRLLVL.

This clone has more than one count but fewer than ten. The chain joins TRBV2 to TRBJ2-5; 7 nucleotides align to TRBD2. Germline CDR1 reads SNHLY; CDR2 reads FYNNEI. This CDR3 has 14 residues. V lost 8 bases, J lost 2 bases, and 8 bases stayed unmatched. Here the CDR3 DNA reads TGTGCCAGCGGACGACCTAGCGGACAAGAGACCCAGTACTTC. As protein: CASGRPSGQETQYF.

This chain joins TRBV10-3 and TRBJ2-2, with TRBD1 matching over 8 bases. The ends lost 10 bases at V and 7 bases at J; junction bases unmatched: 17. Germline V CDR1 and CDR2: ENHRY, SYGVKD. CDR3 size: 16 residues. As DNA, the CDR3 is TGTGCCACCAACCCTTCGTGGCAGGGGGCGTTCGGGGAGCTGTTTTTT. This codes for CATNPSWQGAFGELFF.

V is TRBV10-2 and J is TRBJ2-2; maybe TRBD2 (7 bases). V gave up 7 bases and J gave up 1 base, with 13 bases separating them. This CDR3 comprises 15 residues. Germline loops: CDR1 WSHSY, CDR2 SAAADI. CDR3 DNA: TGCGCCAGCACGGGGGGACATTTGAACACCGGGGAGCTGTTTTTT. Amino acids: CASTGGHLNTGELFF.

With regard to this clone: Additional DNA sequences in this sample encode the identical CDR3. This sequence joins TRBV7-3 and TRBJ1-1; D ambiguous. The V gene lost 0 bases and the J gene lost 2 bases, with 10 bases spanning the gap. The CDR3 contains 15 residues. Germline lookup yields CDR1 SGHTA and CDR2 FQGTGA. The CDR3 loop reads CASSLTAGGNTEAFF. CDR3 bases: TGTGCCAGCAGCTTAACCGCAGGAGGTAACACTGAAGCTTTCTTT.

This chain links TRBV13 with TRBJ1-1; TRBD1 might be the D (6 bases). This CDR3 spans 15 amino acids. The V gene lost 4 bases and the J gene lost 0 bases, with 12 bases spanning the gap. CDR1 PRHDT and CDR2 FYEKMQ come from the germline V gene (reference sequence). The CDR3 DNA reads TGTGCCAGCAGCTCACGACAGGCTATGAACACTGAAGCTTTCTTT. This sequence encodes CASSSRQAMNTEAFF.

This clone came up a few times. The chain recombines TRBV5-4 with TRBJ1-2, with 9 bases lining up with TRBD1. The ends lost 4 bases at V and 6 bases at J; junction bases unmatched: 10. CDR1 is SGHNT, CDR2 YYREEE, per germline (reference sequence). This CDR3 is 15 amino acids long. The chain's CDR3 is CASSPPGQGTNGYTF. The CDR3 DNA reads TGTGCCAGCAGCCCACCGGGACAGGGAACGAATGGCTACACCTTC.

The V gene is TRBV7-8, the J gene TRBJ2-1; 7 nucleotides line up with TRBD1. CDR3 length: 13 amino acids. Germline trimming cut 3 bases from V and 9 bases from J; bases unmatched to any gene: 5. Germline CDR1 reads SGHVS; CDR2 reads FQNEAQ. Here the CDR3 reads CASSFKQGTEQFF. Here the CDR3 DNA reads TGTGCCAGCAGCTTCAAACAGGGGACTGAGCAGTTCTTC.

This clone was seen only a few times. The J gene is TRBJ2-3, the V gene TRBV10-3; TRBD2 matches 8 bases. The CDR3 runs to 12 residues. Germline V gene sequence: CDR1 ENHRY, CDR2 SYGVKD. Trimming took 10 bases from V and 4 from J; bases not matched to a gene: 4. The DNA of the CDR3 is TGTGCCACCGCGGGGGGCTCAGATACGCAGTATTTT. This translates into CATAGGSDTQYF.

The chain links TRBV19 to TRBJ1-1; D perhaps matches TRBD1 (6 bases). Per germline, CDR1 LNHDA and CDR2 SQIVND (reference sequence). V was shortened by 9 bases and J by 0 bases, with 17 bases between the two germline ends. The length of the CDR3 is 15 residues. CDR3 sequence (DNA): TGTGCCAGCAGGGGTCAAAAGATCATGAACACTGAAGCTTTCTTT. Protein: CASRGQKIMNTEAFF. Drawing the rest from reference TRBV19 and TRBJ1-1, the complete variable domain is DGGITQSPKYLFRKEGQNVTLSCEQNLNHDAMYWYRQDPGQGLRLIYYSQIVNDFQKGDIAEGYSVSREKKESFPLTVTSAQKNPTAFYLCASRGQKIMNTEAFFGQGTRLTVV.

In this sample, this clone turned up once. V usage is TRBV19 and J usage is TRBJ2-1; TRBD1 matches at 8 bases. This CDR3 is built from 16 residues. Germline CDR1 is LNHDA and CDR2 is SQIVND (reference sequence). Trimming cost V 5 bases and J 5 bases; bases outside gene matches: 11. The CDR3 loop is CASSVPRGPSDNEQFF. In DNA form, the CDR3 reads TGTGCCAGTAGTGTCCCCAGGGGGCCTTCCGACAATGAGCAGTTCTTC.

This sequence joins TRBV23-1 and TRBJ1-6, with 8 bases matching TRBD1. TRBV23-1 is an ORF, and what it does is uncertain. V lost 4 bases, J lost 9 bases, and 5 bases stayed unmatched. The CDR3 length is 14 residues. CDR3 in DNA: TGCGCCAGCAGTCGCGACAGGGGTTCTTCACCCCTCCACTTT. Translating it yields CASSRDRGSSPLHF.